This TCR beta chain was observed in a study of technical replicates of blood from a handful of donors. Profiled with immunoSEQ multiplex PCR; TCRdb holds only in-frame clones, not every one. There are some 70,000 clones in the sample; 80% to 95% occur only once, and roughly 0.36% lies in the top ten. Trimming cost V 6 bases and J 4 bases; bases outside gene matches: 5. The CDR3 has 14 amino acids. The germline CDR1 and CDR2 sequences are LNHNV and YYDKDF (reference sequence). The V call is TRBV15, the J call TRBJ1-1; 10 nucleotides agree with TRBD1. The sequencing sample was made of T cells isolated from PBMCs. This clonotype was sampled from a human donor in good health. CDR3 sequence (DNA): TGTGCCACCAGGGCGACAGGGGGCTTCACTGAAGCTTTCTTT. Its protein is CATRATGGFTEAFF. Supplemented by reference TRBV15 and TRBJ1-1, the full variable domain reads DAMVIQNPRYQVTQFGKPVTLSCSQTLNHNVMYWYQQKSSQAPKLLFHYYDKDFNNEADTPDNFQSRRPNTSFCFLDIRSPGLGDTAMYLCATRATGGFTEAFFGQGTRLTVV.